The rows below give T cell receptor beta chains drawn from one sample of a study of blood T cells in healthy people across ages. TCRdb called the 5' RACE reads again in MiXCR, with one record for every CDR3 protein. The profile shows around 1,600,000 distinct CDR3 sequences, roughly 43% of them singletons. The material sequenced was blood. Every receptor here comes from a young woman in good health. The CDR3 runs from the conserved cysteine through the conserved F or W. A D gene is named only where the DNA matches it firmly. Clone size is shown for a subset of rows, as once, few, many or a class of expanded clone.

d_call clone_size j_call v_call cdr3_aa cdr3_nt
. few TRBJ2-4 TRBV20-1 CSAPPVGQGGPFAKNIQYF TGCAGTGCGCCCCCCGTGGGGCAGGGAGGTCCTTTTGCCAAAAACATTCAGTACTTC
. . TRBJ1-2 TRBV30 CAWSYSGQGYTF .
. few TRBJ1-1 TRBV7-2 CASSLGTSRGAFF TGTGCCAGCAGCTTAGGGACCAGCAGGGGAGCTTTCTTT
TRBD1 few TRBJ2-7 TRBV6-1 CATGELPGQGYEQYF TGTGCCACAGGGGAGCTTCCGGGACAGGGCTACGAGCAGTACTTC
. . TRBJ2-5 TRBV10-3 CAIKGTGETQYF TGTGCCATCAAGGGAACCGGGGAGACCCAGTACTTC
. many TRBJ1-1 TRBV6-1 CASSAQPNTEAFF TGTGCCAGCAGTGCGCAGCCGAACACTGAAGCTTTCTTT
. few TRBJ2-7 TRBV29-1 CSAQTVYEQYF TGCAGCGCCCAAACAGTCTACGAGCAGTACTTC
TRBD2 . TRBJ2-7 TRBV7-2 CASSRRTSGNPNTYEQYF TGTGCCAGCAGCCGCAGGACTAGCGGGAACCCGAACACCTACGAGCAGTACTTC
TRBD1 . TRBJ2-7 TRBV2 CASSDGQGPYNEQYF TGTGCCAGCAGCGATGGACAGGGACCCTACAATGAGCAGTACTTC
TRBD1 . TRBJ1-2 TRBV14 CASSPGTGRYTF TGTGCCAGCAGCCCCGGGACAGGTCGCTACACCTTC
TRBD1 . TRBJ2-7 TRBV27 CASRLSGTGGYEQYF TGTGCCAGCAGATTATCCGGGACAGGGGGCTACGAGCAGTACTTC
. . TRBJ1-1 TRBV5-1 CASREEGWTEAFF TGCGCCAGCAGAGAGGAGGGTTGGACTGAAGCTTTCTTT
TRBD1 few TRBJ1-2 TRBV15 CATSRDQGVYYGYTF TGTGCCACCAGCAGAGATCAGGGGGTGTACTATGGCTACACCTTC
. . TRBJ2-7 TRBV20-1 CSARPLRSQGEQYF TGCAGTGCTAGACCCCTAAGGTCTCAAGGAGAGCAGTACTTC
TRBD1 few TRBJ1-4 TRBV12-3/TRBV12-4 CASSPGQFPWVAEKLFF TGTGCCAGCAGTCCGGGACAGTTCCCTTGGGTGGCTGAAAAACTGTTTTTT
. . TRBJ2-5 TRBV6-1 CASSVPGSETQYF TGTGCCAGCAGTGTCCCGGGGTCGGAGACCCAGTACTTC
TRBD1 many TRBJ2-7 TRBV12-3/TRBV12-4 CASSLRTGGSYEQYF TGTGCCAGCAGCTTGCGGACAGGGGGCTCCTACGAGCAGTACTTC
. . TRBJ2-7 TRBV11-2 CASSSVTGLLYEQYF TGTGCCAGCAGCTCCGTAACGGGACTCCTATACGAGCAGTACTTC
TRBD1 few TRBJ1-2 TRBV20-1 CSARDRDEGYTF TGCAGTGCTCGTGACAGGGACGAGGGCTACACCTTC
. few TRBJ1-5 TRBV10-3 CAISFTDSNQPQHF TGTGCCATCAGTTTTACAGATAGCAATCAGCCCCAGCATTTT
TRBD2 few TRBJ2-7 TRBV7-2 CASSYTSGSPYEQYF TGTGCCAGCAGCTACACTAGCGGTAGTCCCTACGAGCAGTACTTC
TRBD1 few TRBJ2-7 TRBV29-1 CSVVTGWKQGNYEQYF TGCAGCGTTGTTACCGGGTGGAAACAGGGGAACTACGAGCAGTACTTC
TRBD1 . TRBJ2-4 TRBV30 CAWSVDRGDMWNIQYF TGTGCCTGGAGTGTAGACAGGGGAGACATGTGGAACATTCAGTACTTC
. few TRBJ2-3 TRBV7-2 CASEPDTDTQYF TGTGCCAGCGAACCGGACACAGATACGCAGTATTTT